These T cell receptor beta chains were read from a single sample in a study of beta chain features in type 1 diabetes. The table came from immunoSEQ multiplex PCR; TCRdb's copy has only in-frame clones and leaves some out. The sample has 630,000 or so clones, around 15% seen once. Specimen: naive CD4+ T cells from blood. The receptors were sampled from a man younger than 30 with type 1 diabetes. The CDR3 runs from the conserved cysteine through the conserved F or W. The D gene is left open where the match is weak. Expanded clones are given a class, and other clones once, few, many or no size at all.

TRBD1	TRBJ1-2	TRBV6-5	few	TGTGCCAGCCTAGGGGGCGGCTATGGCTACACCTTC	CASLGGGYGYTF
.	TRBJ2-2	TRBV4-2	few	TGTGCCAGCAACCCTGGCGGGACAAACACCGGGGAGCTGTTTTTT	CASNPGGTNTGELFF
.	TRBJ1-1	TRBV7-3	.	TGTGCCAGCAGCTTAAGCGCGATCGCTGAAGCTTTCTTT	CASSLSAIAEAFF
.	TRBJ1-3	TRBV13	few	TGTGCCAGCAGCTTAACCCCCAGGGGAAACACCATATATTTT	CASSLTPRGNTIYF
TRBD1	TRBJ2-3	TRBV14	.	TGTGCCAGCAGCCAAGATCTAGGACAGGGTCACACAGATACGCAGTATTTT	CASSQDLGQGHTDTQYF
.	TRBJ2-3	TRBV30	.	TGTGCCTGGAGCGAACTAAGCACGGATACGCAGTATTTT	CAWSELSTDTQYF
.	TRBJ2-1	TRBV5-4	.	TGTGCCAGCAGCTCGACGGGGGAGAGGGAGTTCTTC	CASSSTGEREFF
.	TRBJ2-3	TRBV6-5	few	TGTGCCAGCAGTTACCGGGGGGCTAGCACAGATACGCAGTATTTT	CASSYRGASTDTQYF
.	TRBJ2-7	TRBV27	.	TGTGCCAGCATCGACGGGGCCACTCCTTCCGAGCAGTACTTC	CASIDGATPSEQYF
.	TRBJ1-1	TRBV4-2	.	TGTGCCAGCAGCCAAGATCCAGGGCGGACTGAAGCTTTCTTT	CASSQDPGRTEAFF
.	TRBJ2-7	TRBV4-1	few	TGCGCCAGCAGCCAATCCGCAGGGAACCCCTACGAGCAGTACTTC	CASSQSAGNPYEQYF
TRBD1	TRBJ1-1	TRBV5-1	few	TGCGCCAGCAGCACGACAGGGGCCACTGAAGCTTTCTTT	CASSTTGATEAFF
TRBD1	TRBJ1-3	TRBV6-6	.	TGTGCCAGCAGTTCCGGGACAGGGGCACTAAACACCATATATTTT	CASSSGTGALNTIYF
.	TRBJ2-3	TRBV11-2	once	TGTGCCAGCAGCTTAGATCAGGGGCTCACAGATACGCAGTATTTT	CASSLDQGLTDTQYF
.	TRBJ2-2	TRBV7-9	.	TGTGCCAGCAGCCCGCGGTGGGGCTCGAACACCGGGGAGCTGTTTTTT	CASSPRWGSNTGELFF
TRBD1	TRBJ2-5	TRBV14	.	TGTGCCAGCAGCCAACGGATACGGGACAGGGAGACCCAGTACTTC	CASSQRIRDRETQYF
.	TRBJ2-5	TRBV29-1	.	TGCAGCGTGGTGCGGGAGACCCAGTACTTC	CSVVRETQYF